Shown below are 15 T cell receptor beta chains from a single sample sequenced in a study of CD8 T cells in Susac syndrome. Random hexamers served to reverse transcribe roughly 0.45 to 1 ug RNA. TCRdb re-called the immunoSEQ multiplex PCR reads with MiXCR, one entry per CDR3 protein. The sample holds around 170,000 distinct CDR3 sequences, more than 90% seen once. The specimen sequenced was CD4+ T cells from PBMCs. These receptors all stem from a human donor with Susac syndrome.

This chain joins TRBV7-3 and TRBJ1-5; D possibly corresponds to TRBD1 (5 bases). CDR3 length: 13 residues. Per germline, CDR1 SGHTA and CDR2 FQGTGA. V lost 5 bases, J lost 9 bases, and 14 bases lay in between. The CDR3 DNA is TGTGCCAGCAGCCCTGGGAGGGACGGGCCCCAGCATTTT. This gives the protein CASSPGRDGPQHF.

The CDR3 coding sequence is TGCGCCAGCAGCCAAGATCGGAAGGGGGGTGGGGCCAACGTCCTGACTTTC. Translating gives CASSQDRKGGGANVLTF. The V call is TRBV4-3, the J call TRBJ2-6; perhaps D is TRBD1 or TRBD2 (6 bases each). This CDR3 has 17 residues. Germline CDR1 and CDR2: LGHNA and YSLEER. V was trimmed by 0 bases and J by 3 bases, leaving 12 bases between them.

The CDR3 protein is CSARIPGAGNTIYF. The CDR3 coding sequence is TGCAGTGCTAGAATCCCAGGGGCCGGAAACACCATATATTTT. This chain uses TRBV20-1 with TRBJ1-3, with D maybe TRBD1 (6 bases). The CDR3 is 14 amino acids. V lost 2 bases to trimming and J lost 4 bases, with 12 bases between them. CDR1 is DFQATT and CDR2 is SNEGSKA in the germline V gene (reference sequence).

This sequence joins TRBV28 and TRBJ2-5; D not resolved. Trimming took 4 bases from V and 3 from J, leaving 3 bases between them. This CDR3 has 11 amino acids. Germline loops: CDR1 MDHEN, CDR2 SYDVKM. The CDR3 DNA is TGTGCCAGCAGTTCGGAAGAGACCCAGTACTTC. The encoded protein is CASSSEETQYF.

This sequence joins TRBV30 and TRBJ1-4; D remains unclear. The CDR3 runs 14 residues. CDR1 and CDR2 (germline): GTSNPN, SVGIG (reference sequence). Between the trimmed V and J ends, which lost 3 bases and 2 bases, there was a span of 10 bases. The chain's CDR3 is CAWRVAWTNEKLFF. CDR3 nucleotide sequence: TGTGCCTGGAGGGTTGCATGGACTAATGAAAAACTGTTTTTT.

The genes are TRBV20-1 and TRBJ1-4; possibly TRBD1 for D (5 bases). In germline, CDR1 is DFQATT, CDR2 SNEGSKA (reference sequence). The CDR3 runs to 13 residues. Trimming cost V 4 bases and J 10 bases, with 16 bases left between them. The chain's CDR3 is CSATGNRVGKLFF. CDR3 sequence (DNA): TGCAGTGCTACAGGGAATAGGGTCGGAAAACTGTTTTTT.

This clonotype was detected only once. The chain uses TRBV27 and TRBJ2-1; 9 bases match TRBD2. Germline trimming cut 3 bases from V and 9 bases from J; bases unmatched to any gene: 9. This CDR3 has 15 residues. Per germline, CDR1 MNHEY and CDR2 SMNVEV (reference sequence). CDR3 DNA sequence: TGTGCCAGCAGTTTTTTAAGCGGGGGGTCGGGTGAGCAGTTCTTC. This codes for CASSFLSGGSGEQFF.

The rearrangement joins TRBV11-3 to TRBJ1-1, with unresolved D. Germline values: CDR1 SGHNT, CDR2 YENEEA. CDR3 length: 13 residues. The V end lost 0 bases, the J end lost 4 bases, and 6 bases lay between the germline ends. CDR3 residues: CASSLEVSTEAFF. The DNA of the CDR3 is TGTGCCAGCAGCTTAGAGGTATCCACTGAAGCTTTCTTT.

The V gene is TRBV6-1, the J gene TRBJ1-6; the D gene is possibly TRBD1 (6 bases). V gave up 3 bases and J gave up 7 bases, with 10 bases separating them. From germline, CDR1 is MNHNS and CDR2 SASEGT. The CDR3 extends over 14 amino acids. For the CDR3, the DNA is TGTGCCAGCAGTGAGAACAGGGCCAATTCACCCCTCCACTTT. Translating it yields CASSENRANSPLHF.

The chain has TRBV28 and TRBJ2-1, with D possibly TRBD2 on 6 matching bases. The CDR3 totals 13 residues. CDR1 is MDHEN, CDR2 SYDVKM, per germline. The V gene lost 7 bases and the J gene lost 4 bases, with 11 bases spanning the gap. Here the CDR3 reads CASKGGGYNEQFF. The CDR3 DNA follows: TGTGCCAGCAAAGGAGGAGGGTACAATGAGCAGTTCTTC.

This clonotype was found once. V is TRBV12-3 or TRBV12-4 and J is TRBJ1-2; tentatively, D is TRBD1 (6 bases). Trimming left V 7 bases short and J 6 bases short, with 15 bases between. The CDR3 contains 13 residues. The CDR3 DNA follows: TGTGCCAGCACCAATCAGGGGTTGGATGGCTACACCTTC. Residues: CASTNQGLDGYTF.

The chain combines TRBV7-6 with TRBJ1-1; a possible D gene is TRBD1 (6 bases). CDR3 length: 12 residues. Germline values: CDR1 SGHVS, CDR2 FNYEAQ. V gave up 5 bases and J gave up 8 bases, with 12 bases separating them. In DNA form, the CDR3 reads TGTGCCAGCAGCCTCGACAGGAGGGAAGCTTTCTTT. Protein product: CASSLDRREAFF.

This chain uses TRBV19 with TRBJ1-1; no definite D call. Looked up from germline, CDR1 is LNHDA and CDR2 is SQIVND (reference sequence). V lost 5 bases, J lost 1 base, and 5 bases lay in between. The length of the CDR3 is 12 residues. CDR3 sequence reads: CASSWGNTEAFF. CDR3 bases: TGTGCCAGTAGTTGGGGGAACACTGAAGCTTTCTTT. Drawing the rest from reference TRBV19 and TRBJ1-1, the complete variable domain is DGGITQSPKYLFRKEGQNVTLSCEQNLNHDAMYWYRQDPGQGLRLIYYSQIVNDFQKGDIAEGYSVSREKKESFPLTVTSAQKNPTAFYLCASSWGNTEAFFGQGTRLTVV.

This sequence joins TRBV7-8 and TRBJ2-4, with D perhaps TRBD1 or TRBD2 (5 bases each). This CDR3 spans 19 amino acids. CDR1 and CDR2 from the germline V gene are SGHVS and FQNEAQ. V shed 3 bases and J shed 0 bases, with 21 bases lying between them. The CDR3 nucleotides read TGTGCCAGCAGCTTGTTCTGGGCCAGGGACGACCTAGCCAAAAACATTCAGTACTTC. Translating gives CASSLFWARDDLAKNIQYF.

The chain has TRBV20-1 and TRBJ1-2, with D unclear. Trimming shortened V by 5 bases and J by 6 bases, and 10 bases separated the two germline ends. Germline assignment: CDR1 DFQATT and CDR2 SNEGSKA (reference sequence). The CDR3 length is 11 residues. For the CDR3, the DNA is TGCAGTGCTGCAGTTGAGAATGGCTACACCTTC. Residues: CSAAVENGYTF.